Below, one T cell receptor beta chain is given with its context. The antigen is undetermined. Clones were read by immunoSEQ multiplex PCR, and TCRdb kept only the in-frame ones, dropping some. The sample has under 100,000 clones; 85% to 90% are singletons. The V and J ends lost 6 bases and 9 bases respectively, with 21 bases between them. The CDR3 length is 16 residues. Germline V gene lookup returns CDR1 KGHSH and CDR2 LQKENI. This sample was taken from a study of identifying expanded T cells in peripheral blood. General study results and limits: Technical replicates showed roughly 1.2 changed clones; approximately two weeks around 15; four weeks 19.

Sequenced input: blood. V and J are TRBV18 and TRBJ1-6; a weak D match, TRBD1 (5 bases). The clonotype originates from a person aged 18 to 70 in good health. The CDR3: CASSPNSGNFPSPLHF. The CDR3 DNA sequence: TGTGCCAGCTCCCCCAATTCAGGGAACTTTCCTTCACCCCTCCACTTT.